Shown below are 2 T cell receptor beta chains from a single sample sequenced in a study of shared clonotypes between healthy human individuals. Only in-frame clones appear in the TCRdb table, and some are missing; sequencing was by immunoSEQ multiplex PCR. The data show over 800,000 clones, 85% to 95% seen once. Terminally differentiated effector memory CD45RA+ cells were excluded by CCR7 positive selection of CD45RO-negative cells. Material for sequencing was naive CD8+ T cells sorted from blood. All receptors come from a man younger than 45 in good health.

CDR3 sequence: CASSLTSGRGEQYF. CDR3 DNA sequence: TGTGCCAGCAGCTTGACTAGCGGGAGGGGAGAGCAGTACTTC. This rearrangement joins TRBV7-2 to TRBJ2-7; 14 bases map to TRBD2. The germline CDR1 and CDR2 sequences are SGHTA and FQGNSA. V lost 3 bases and J lost 7; bases outside the gene matches: 2. The CDR3 has 14 amino acids.

This clone was seen only once. J is TRBJ2-7 and V is TRBV25-1, with D possibly TRBD2 on 6 matching bases. The ends were cut back, 7 bases at V and 4 bases at J, with 11 bases in the middle. This CDR3 contains 12 residues. Germline V lookup: CDR1 MGHDK, CDR2 SYGVNS. The CDR3 loop is CASNRGRYEQYF. The CDR3 DNA follows: TGTGCCAGCAACCGGGGGAGGTACGAGCAGTACTTC.